This entry lists 21 T cell receptor beta chains sequenced from one sample in a study of shared clonotypes between healthy human individuals. Data came from immunoSEQ multiplex PCR; TCRdb stores just in-frame clones and leaves some out. The sample lists over a million clones, approximately 80% occurring once. Sequenced input: memory CD4+ T cells from PBMCs. As for subset: CD45RA-negative fraction. These receptors all come from a man aged 18-30 years in good health. Some clones in this sample may be carry-over from other donors' samples.

V and J are TRBV4-1 and TRBJ2-1, with 8 nucleotides matching TRBD2. The V gene's germline CDR1 is MGHRA and CDR2 YSYEKL. J lost 8 bases, V lost 4 bases, and 13 bases had no gene match. The CDR3 loop spans 16 amino acids. The CDR3 coding sequence is TGCGCCAGCAGCCGCTTAGGACTAGCCGGCGGCGATGAGCAGTTCTTC. This codes for CASSRLGLAGGDEQFF.

Of note for this clone: A much larger clone differs from this one at a single base, so this may be a read error. The chain links TRBV30 to TRBJ1-2; 8 bases line up with TRBD1. Germline CDR1 reads GTSNPN; CDR2 reads SVGIG (reference sequence). The CDR3 runs to 13 residues. The CDR3 nucleotides read TGTACCTGGAGTACCAACGGACAGGGTAAACACACCTTC. Translating gives CTWSTNGQGKHTF.

The genes are TRBV4-2 and TRBJ2-7, with D possibly TRBD1 on 5 matching bases. The CDR3 extends over 14 amino acids. Per the germline V gene, CDR1 is LGHNA and CDR2 is YNFKEQ. Trimming pared 1 base from V and 6 bases from J, leaving 13 bases between. CDR3 sequence: CASSQVSGSGEQYF. CDR3 DNA sequence: TGTGCCAGCAGCCAAGTTTCAGGGTCGGGCGAGCAGTACTTC.

This clone was seen only once. V is TRBV6-1 and J is TRBJ2-5; 7 bases are a match to TRBD1. The V gene end was trimmed by 7 bases and the J gene end by 4 bases; junction bases not matched to a gene: 6. Germline V CDR1 and CDR2: MNHNS, SASEGT. CDR3 size: 13 residues. CDR3 DNA: TGTGCCAGCACCTTGACAGGGTTAGAGACCCAGTACTTC. Its protein is CASTLTGLETQYF.

The chain recombines TRBV9 with TRBJ1-5, with 7 bases lining up with TRBD1. The CDR3 extends over 15 amino acids. Germline V gene lookup returns CDR1 SGDLS and CDR2 YYNGEE. J gave up 5 bases and V 0 bases, and 5 bases lay outside the gene matches. CDR3: CASSVAGTVHQPQHF. The CDR3 region has the DNA TGTGCCAGCAGCGTAGCCGGGACAGTACATCAGCCCCAGCATTTT. The full variable domain, rest sourced from reference TRBV9 and TRBJ1-5, is DSGVTQTPKHLITATGQRVTLRCSPRSGDLSVYWYQQSLDQGLQFLIQYYNGEERAKGNILERFSAQQFPDLHSELNLSSLELGDSALYFCASSVAGTVHQPQHFGDGTRLSIL.

The chain carries TRBV5-8 and TRBJ1-4; D is perhaps TRBD1 (6 bases). Trimming removed 0 bases at V and 0 bases at J, with 6 bases between. Germline values: CDR1 SGHTS, CDR2 YDEGEE. CDR3 length: 15 residues. The CDR3 sequence: CASSLEGATNEKLFF. The CDR3 coding sequence is TGTGCCAGCAGCTTGGAGGGGGCAACTAATGAAAAACTGTTTTTT.

The chain carries TRBV7-2 and TRBJ2-6; the D gene is possibly TRBD1 (5 bases). Trimming took 0 bases from V and 0 from J, leaving 9 bases between them. The CDR3 consists of 17 residues. CDR1 and CDR2 from the germline V gene are SGHTA and FQGNSA. The CDR3 loop reads CASSLAFRVSGANVLTF. In nucleotides, the CDR3 is TGTGCCAGCAGCTTAGCCTTCAGGGTCTCTGGGGCCAACGTCCTGACTTTC.

The rearrangement uses TRBV6-1 and TRBJ2-3; TRBD2 matches at 7 bases. The CDR3 is made up of 14 amino acids. The junction had 6 bases not matched to a gene; V was cut back by 7 bases and J by 2 bases. Germline CDR1 and CDR2: MNHNS and SASEGT. In DNA, the CDR3 is TGTGCCAGCACACCGACTAGCCCCACAGATACGCAGTATTTT. Protein product: CASTPTSPTDTQYF.

The V and J genes are TRBV6-6 and TRBJ2-5; 11 positions match TRBD2. The CDR3 length is 14 residues. V shed 5 bases, J shed 2 bases, and the junction held 1 base outside the gene matches. The germline CDR1 and CDR2 sequences are MNHNY and SVGAGI (reference sequence). In DNA, the CDR3 is TGTGCCAGCAGTCGGACTAGCGGGCAAGAGACCCAGTACTTC. It translates to CASSRTSGQETQYF.

The rearrangement uses TRBV7-9 and TRBJ1-1; D remains ambiguous. Germline CDR1 and CDR2: SEHNR and FQNEAQ (reference sequence). Between the trimmed V and J ends, which lost 3 bases and 5 bases, there was a span of 19 bases. CDR3 length: 16 amino acids. The CDR3 loop reads CASSLVGSGVGTEAFF. The CDR3 region has the DNA TGTGCCAGCAGCTTGGTTGGTTCCGGGGTGGGGACTGAAGCTTTCTTT.

CDR3 loop: CASSSSPDGEQFF. The CDR3 region has the DNA TGCGCCAGCAGTTCTAGTCCTGATGGTGAGCAGTTCTTC. V usage is TRBV5-1 and J usage is TRBJ2-1; no clear D. The CDR3 length is 13 residues. V shed 5 bases and J shed 9 bases, with 15 bases lying between them. Germline assignment: CDR1 SGHRS and CDR2 YFSETQ.

The chain joins TRBV4-1 to TRBJ2-2, with D tentatively TRBD1 (6 bases). There are 19 residues in the CDR3. Germline V gene lookup returns CDR1 MGHRA and CDR2 YSYEKL. V lost 4 bases and J 4 bases, leaving 25 bases between the germline ends. CDR3 in amino acids: CASSLKGTLLPRGTGELFF. CDR3 DNA: TGCGCCAGCAGCCTAAAGGGGACACTACTACCCCGGGGCACCGGGGAGCTGTTTTTT.

Remarks on this clone: The identical CDR3 is also encoded by other nucleotide sequences in the sample. This chain's CDR3 is CASSLGQGAYNEQFF. As DNA, the CDR3 is TGTGCCAGCAGCTTAGGGCAGGGGGCTTACAATGAGCAGTTCTTC. The chain joins TRBV7-9 to TRBJ2-1, with 8 bases matching TRBD1. Germline lookup yields CDR1 SEHNR and CDR2 FQNEAQ (reference sequence). The CDR3 is 15 amino acids. With V trimmed by 1 base and J by 4 bases, 3 bases remained unmatched.

The CDR3 DNA sequence: TGTGCCAGCAGTGTGTCTAGCTCCTACAATGAGCAGTTCTTC. Encoded protein: CASSVSSSYNEQFF. This sequence joins TRBV6-1 and TRBJ2-1; D is undetermined. Deletions cut 4 bases from V and 0 bases from J, with 7 bases between. Germline assignment: CDR1 MNHNS and CDR2 SASEGT. The CDR3 consists of 14 residues.

As to this clone: A junction boundary mismatches the germline segment, possibly from a read error. The same CDR3 is also encoded by other DNA sequences in this sample. V gene TRBV9 combines with J gene TRBJ2-2; TRBD1 agrees at 9 bases. CDR3 length: 16 amino acids. CDR1 is SGDLS, CDR2 YYNGEE, per germline. CDR3 coding DNA: TGCGCCAGCAGCGTAGCTTTACAGGGGGCGTCCGGGGAGCTGTTTTTT. This codes for CASSVALQGASGELFF. Looking up the rest from reference TRBV9 and TRBJ2-2 gives the full variable domain: DSGVTQTPKHLITATGQRVTLRCSPRSGDLSVYWYQQSLDQGLQFLIQYYNGEERAKGNILERFSAQQFPDLHSELNLSSLELGDSALYFCASSVALQGASGELFFGEGSRLTVL.

J is TRBJ1-1 and V is TRBV7-9; no reliable D call. The CDR3 contains 13 residues. In germline, CDR1 is SEHNR, CDR2 FQNEAQ (reference sequence). V lost 1 base and J lost 8, with 11 bases in between. CDR3 in DNA: TGTGCCAGCAGCTTAGAGGAGCGCTTCGAAGCTTTCTTT. It encodes CASSLEERFEAFF.

CDR3 in DNA: TGTGCCAGCAGCTTAATGGTAGCTCTAGGGAATGAGCAGTTCTTC. Protein product: CASSLMVALGNEQFF. The chain uses TRBV11-1 and TRBJ2-1; D is uncertain. The CDR3 length is 15 residues. CDR1 and CDR2 from the germline V gene are SGHAT and FQDESV (reference sequence). Trimming stripped 2 bases from V and 7 bases from J, with 15 bases between.

This clone was seen only a few times. The genes are TRBV27 and TRBJ2-3; maybe TRBD2 (6 bases). In germline, CDR1 is MNHEY, CDR2 SMNVEV (reference sequence). CDR3 length equals 16 residues. Trimming took 4 bases from V and 7 from J, leaving 21 bases between them. The CDR3 DNA is TGTGCCAGCAGTTGGTTAGCGGCCCGAGCGAATCATACGCAGTATTTT. Protein product: CASSWLAARANHTQYF.

The chain recombines TRBV6-1 with TRBJ2-7; D is uncertain. V shed 4 bases and J shed 0 bases, with 10 bases lying between them. The germline gives CDR1 MNHNS, CDR2 SASEGT. This CDR3 contains 14 residues. In DNA form, the CDR3 reads TGTGCCAGCAGTGGTAGGCCTCACTCCTACGAGCAGTACTTC. It yields the protein CASSGRPHSYEQYF.

A few counts support this clone. The chain combines TRBV5-1 with TRBJ2-3; D is perhaps TRBD1 or TRBD2 (6 bases each). Germline CDR1 is SGHRS and CDR2 is YFSETQ. CDR3 length: 16 amino acids. The V and J ends lost 0 bases and 1 base respectively, with 12 bases between them. This CDR3 reads CASSLGGGPGTDTQYF. The CDR3 DNA reads as TGCGCCAGCAGCTTGGGAGGGGGGCCGGGCACAGATACGCAGTATTTT.

In regard to this clone: One base separates it from a far larger clone, so it is likely a read error. The rearrangement links TRBV29-1 to TRBJ1-2, with D uncertain. The CDR3 is 11 residues long. With 7 bases removed from V and 4 bases from J, the gap between germline ends came to 10 bases. Germline CDR1 and CDR2: SQVTM and ANQGSEA. CDR3 sequence: CSESSTYGYTF. The CDR3 DNA is TGCAGCGAGTCCTCAACCTATGGCTACACCTTC.